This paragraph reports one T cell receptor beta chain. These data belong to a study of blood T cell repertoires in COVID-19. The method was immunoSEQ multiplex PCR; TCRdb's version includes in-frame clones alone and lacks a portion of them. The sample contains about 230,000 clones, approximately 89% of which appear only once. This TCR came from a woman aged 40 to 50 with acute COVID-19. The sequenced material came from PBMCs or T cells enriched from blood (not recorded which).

Here the CDR3 reads CAWRGTGGLSSYNEQFF. The CDR3 DNA sequence: TGTGCCTGGAGGGGAACGGGAGGCCTGAGCTCCTACAATGAGCAGTTCTTC. The J gene is TRBJ2-1, the V gene TRBV30; 7 bases align to TRBD2. CDR3 size: 17 residues. Per germline, CDR1 GTSNPN and CDR2 SVGIG (reference sequence). With V trimmed by 3 bases and J by 0 bases, 11 bases remained unmatched.